A selection of T cell receptor beta chains follows, all from one sample in a study of cytomegalovirus exposure and HLA in healthy donors. TCRdb keeps only in-frame clones here, not all; method: immunoSEQ multiplex PCR. The sample records 120,000 or so clones, 75% to 90% being singletons. The sequencing input was PBMCs. The receptors derive from a man aged 18 to 30 in good health and CMV-seropositive. CDR3s include the opening cysteine and the closing phenylalanine or tryptophan. The D gene is left open where the match is weak. Rows give clone size only sometimes, using once, few, many, or a class for an expanded clone.

v_call	d_call	clone_size	j_call	cdr3_nt	cdr3_aa
TRBV6-4	TRBD2	-	TRBJ2-3	TGTGCCAGCAGTGACTCCTCTAGCGGGGGGGCAGATACGCAGTATTTT	CASSDSSSGGADTQYF
TRBV28	-	-	TRBJ1-1	TGTGCCAGCAGTCCCATATACACAACTGGACTGCTGAACACTGAAGCTTTCTTT	CASSPIYTTGLLNTEAFF
TRBV15	TRBD1	-	TRBJ1-1	TGTGCCACCAGCAGACAGTTCACAGGGGACACTGAAGCTTTCTTT	CATSRQFTGDTEAFF
TRBV4-1	TRBD1	once	TRBJ2-7	TGCGCCAGCAGCCAGGGGACAGGCTTCTCCTACGAGCAGTACTTC	CASSQGTGFSYEQYF
TRBV6-6	-	-	TRBJ2-3	TGTGCCAGCAGTTACCTTCGGGGGACCAGCACAGATACGCAGTATTTT	CASSYLRGTSTDTQYF
TRBV27	TRBD1	-	TRBJ1-2	TGTGCCAGCAGTTTACAGGGACAGGGCCTCCACACCTTC	CASSLQGQGLHTF
TRBV6-6	TRBD1	-	TRBJ2-7	TGTGCCAGCAGCCCGACAGGGTATGAGCAGTACTTC	CASSPTGYEQYF
TRBV2	-	-	TRBJ1-1	TGTGCCAGCAGTGTGCAGGTGAACACTGAAGCTTTCTTT	CASSVQVNTEAFF
TRBV5-1	TRBD2	-	TRBJ2-2	TGCGCCAGCAGCTTGGCTAGCGGGGCCACCGGGGAGCTGTTTTTT	CASSLASGATGELFF
TRBV18	TRBD1	-	TRBJ2-7	TGTGCCAGCTCACCGCGACAGGGAATCCACGAGCAGTACTTC	CASSPRQGIHEQYF
TRBV18	-	once	TRBJ2-1	TGTGCCAGCTCACCAGGGGGTGGAGGGTTCTACAATGAGCAGTTCTTC	CASSPGGGGFYNEQFF
TRBV29-1	-	-	TRBJ2-2	TGCAGCGTTGAAGATATGGACAAGGCGAACACCGGGGAGCTGTTTTTT	CSVEDMDKANTGELFF
TRBV29-1	TRBD1	-	TRBJ1-2	TGCAGCGTTGGACAGGGGGGGGACTATGGCTACACCTTC	CSVGQGGDYGYTF
TRBV27	-	-	TRBJ2-2	TGTGCCAGCAGGGCAGCGGCGAACACCGGGGAGCTGTTTTTT	CASRAAANTGELFF
TRBV6-6	TRBD1	-	TRBJ1-2	TGTGCCAGCAGTACCTATCACAGGGGCTTTAACTATGGCTACACCTTC	CASSTYHRGFNYGYTF
TRBV7-2	-	-	TRBJ2-3	TGTGCCAGCAGCTTCCCAGGGGAGACAGATACGCAGTATTTT	CASSFPGETDTQYF
TRBV7-2	TRBD1	-	TRBJ1-1	TGTGCCAGCAGCGCCCGACAGGGGAGTGAAGCTTTCTTT	CASSARQGSEAFF
TRBV4-1	-	-	TRBJ1-5	TGCGCCAGCAGCCCGGACAGTTATAATCAGCCCCAGCATTTT	CASSPDSYNQPQHF
TRBV4-3	TRBD1	-	TRBJ1-1	TGCGCCAGCAGCCAAGATGCGGACAGGTATAGCACTGAAGCTTTCTTT	CASSQDADRYSTEAFF
TRBV13	TRBD1	-	TRBJ1-1	TGTGCCAGCCGTCCTCGACCGGGACAGGGGAGTTGGAGCACTGAAGCTTTCTTT	CASRPRPGQGSWSTEAFF
TRBV27	TRBD1	-	TRBJ2-7	TGTGCCAGCAGTTCGGGACAGATCTACGAGCAGTACTTC	CASSSGQIYEQYF
TRBV25-1	-	-	TRBJ1-2	TGTGCCAGCAGTCGCTTAGACAGGCCCCTTTATTATGGCTACACCTTC	CASSRLDRPLYYGYTF